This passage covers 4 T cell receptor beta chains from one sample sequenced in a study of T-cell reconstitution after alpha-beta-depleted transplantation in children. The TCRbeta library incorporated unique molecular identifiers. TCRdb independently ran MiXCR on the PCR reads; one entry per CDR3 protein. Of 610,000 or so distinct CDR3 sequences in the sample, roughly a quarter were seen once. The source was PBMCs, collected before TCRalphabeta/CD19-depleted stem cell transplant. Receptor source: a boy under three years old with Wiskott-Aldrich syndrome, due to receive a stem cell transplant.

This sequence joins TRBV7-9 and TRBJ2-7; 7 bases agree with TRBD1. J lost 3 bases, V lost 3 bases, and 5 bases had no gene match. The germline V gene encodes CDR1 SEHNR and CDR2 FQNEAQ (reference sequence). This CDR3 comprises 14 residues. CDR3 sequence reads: CASSFLDRVYEQYF. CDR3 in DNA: TGTGCCAGCAGCTTCCTAGACAGGGTCTACGAGCAGTACTTC.

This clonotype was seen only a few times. CDR3 bases: TGTGCCAGCAGTGACAGGGCCCTTAAGAATGAGCAGTTCTTC. It encodes CASSDRALKNEQFF. V usage is TRBV27 and J usage is TRBJ2-1; TRBD1 matches at 7 bases. Germline V lookup: CDR1 MNHEY, CDR2 SMNVEV (reference sequence). Trimming at V came to 5 bases and at J to 7 bases, leaving 8 bases not matched to a gene. CDR3 size: 14 residues.

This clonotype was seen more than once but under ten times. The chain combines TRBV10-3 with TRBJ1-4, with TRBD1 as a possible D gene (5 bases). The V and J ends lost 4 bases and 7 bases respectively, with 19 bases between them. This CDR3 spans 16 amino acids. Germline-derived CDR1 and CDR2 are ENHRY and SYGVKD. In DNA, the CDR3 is TGTGCCATCAGTGCCTTGGGGCCAGGGAAAAGTGAAAAACTGTTTTTT. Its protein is CAISALGPGKSEKLFF.

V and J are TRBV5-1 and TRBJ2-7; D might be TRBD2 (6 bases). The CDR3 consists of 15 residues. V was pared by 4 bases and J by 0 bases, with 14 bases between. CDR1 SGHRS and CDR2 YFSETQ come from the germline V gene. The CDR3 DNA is TGCGCCAGCAGCCTCCGGGACTCGGGCTCCTACGAGCAGTACTTC. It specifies CASSLRDSGSYEQYF. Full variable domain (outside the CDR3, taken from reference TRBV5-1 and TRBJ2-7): KAGVTQTPRYLIKTRGQQVTLSCSPISGHRSVSWYQQTPGQGLQFLFEYFSETQRNKGNFPGRFSGRQFSNSRSEMNVSTLELGDSALYLCASSLRDSGSYEQYFGPGTRLTVT.